The subject of this entry is one TCR beta chain. Study processing details: The assay estimated nucleated cells by amplifying reference gene primers. Produced via immunoSEQ multiplex PCR; TCRdb's table is partial and in-frame only. V, J and clone size are taken as reported in that table, and D and trimming were inferred from the DNA itself. The sample lists about 180,000 clones, 82% seen once, with more than 7.5% in the top ten. The data were obtained in a study of blood T cell repertoires in COVID-19. Background on the study: Spain, Italy and the United States supplied samples that represented acute and convalescent COVID-19. The cDNA or gDNA used as material had been derived from T cells, B-cell-depleted T cells, or PBMCs.

Looked up from germline, CDR1 is GTSNPN and CDR2 is SVGIG (reference sequence). J gave up 6 bases and V 3 bases, and 3 bases lay outside the gene matches. This CDR3 is built from 13 residues. The source material was peripheral blood. The chain combines TRBV30 with TRBJ2-2; TRBD2 matches 8 bases. This clonotype was obtained from a woman between 65 and 79 years old with acute or convalescent COVID-19. DNA of the CDR3: TGTGCCTGGAGCGGGGGGGAACCCGGGGAGCTGTTTTTT. It yields the protein CAWSGGEPGELFF.